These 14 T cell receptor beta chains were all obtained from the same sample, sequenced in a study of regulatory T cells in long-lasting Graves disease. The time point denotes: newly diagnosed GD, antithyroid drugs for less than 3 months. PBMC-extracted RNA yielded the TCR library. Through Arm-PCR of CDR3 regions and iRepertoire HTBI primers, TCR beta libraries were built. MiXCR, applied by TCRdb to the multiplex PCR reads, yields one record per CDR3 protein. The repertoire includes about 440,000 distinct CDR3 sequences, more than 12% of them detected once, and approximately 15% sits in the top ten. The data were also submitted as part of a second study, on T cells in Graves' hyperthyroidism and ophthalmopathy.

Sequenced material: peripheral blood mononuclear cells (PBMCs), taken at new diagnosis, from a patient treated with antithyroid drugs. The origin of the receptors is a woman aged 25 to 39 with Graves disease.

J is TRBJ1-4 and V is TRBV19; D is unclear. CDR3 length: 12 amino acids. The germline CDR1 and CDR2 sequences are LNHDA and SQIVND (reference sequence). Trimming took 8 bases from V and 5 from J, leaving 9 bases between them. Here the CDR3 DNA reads TGTGCCAGTGGAACCGGCAATGAAAAACTGTTTTTT. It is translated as CASGTGNEKLFF.

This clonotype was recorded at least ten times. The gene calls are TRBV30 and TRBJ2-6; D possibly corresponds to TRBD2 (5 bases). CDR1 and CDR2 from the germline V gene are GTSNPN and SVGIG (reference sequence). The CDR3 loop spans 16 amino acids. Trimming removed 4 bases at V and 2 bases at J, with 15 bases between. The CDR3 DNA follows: TGTGCCTGGAACCCAATAGCGAGAACTGGGGCCAACGTCCTGACTTTC. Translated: CAWNPIARTGANVLTF. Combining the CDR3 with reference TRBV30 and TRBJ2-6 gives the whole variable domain SQTIHQWPATLVQPVGSPLSLECTVEGTSNPNLYWYRQAAGRGLQLLFYSVGIGQISSEVPQNLSASRPQDRQFILSSKKLLLSDSGFYLCAWNPIARTGANVLTFGAGSRLTVL.

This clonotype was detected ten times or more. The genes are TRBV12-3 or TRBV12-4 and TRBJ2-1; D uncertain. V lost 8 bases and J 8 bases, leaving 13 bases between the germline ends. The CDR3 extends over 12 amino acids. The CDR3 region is CASSKKADEQFF. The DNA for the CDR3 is TGTGCCAGCTCTAAAAAGGCCGATGAGCAGTTCTTC.

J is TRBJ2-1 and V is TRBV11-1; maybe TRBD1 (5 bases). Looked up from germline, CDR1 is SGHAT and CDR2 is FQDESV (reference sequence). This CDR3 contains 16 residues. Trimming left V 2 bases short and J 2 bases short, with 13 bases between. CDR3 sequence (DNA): TGTGCCAGCAGCTTATCACAGGCCCAAGCCTACAATGAGCAGTTCTTC. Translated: CASSLSQAQAYNEQFF.

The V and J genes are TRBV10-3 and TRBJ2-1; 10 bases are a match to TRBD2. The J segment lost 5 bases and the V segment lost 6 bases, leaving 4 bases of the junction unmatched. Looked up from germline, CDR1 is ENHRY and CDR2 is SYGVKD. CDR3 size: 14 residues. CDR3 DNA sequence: TGTGCCATCAGGGGTCTAGCGGGGGACAATGAGCAGTTCTTC. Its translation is CAIRGLAGDNEQFF.

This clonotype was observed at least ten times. The CDR3 sequence: CASGTGSYGEQYF. DNA of the CDR3: TGTGCCAGTGGGACAGGGTCTTACGGCGAGCAGTACTTC. V usage is TRBV7-3 and J usage is TRBJ2-7, with TRBD1 matching over 9 bases. The CDR3 runs 13 residues. V shed 9 bases, J shed 6 bases, and the junction held 9 bases outside the gene matches. Looked up from germline, CDR1 is SGHTA and CDR2 is FQGTGA.

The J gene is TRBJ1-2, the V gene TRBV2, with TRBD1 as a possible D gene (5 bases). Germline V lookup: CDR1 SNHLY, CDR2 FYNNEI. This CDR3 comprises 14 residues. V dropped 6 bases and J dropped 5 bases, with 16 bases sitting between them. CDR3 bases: TGTGCCAGCAGCGACGAGGGACTTCGGTATGGCTACACCTTC. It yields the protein CASSDEGLRYGYTF.

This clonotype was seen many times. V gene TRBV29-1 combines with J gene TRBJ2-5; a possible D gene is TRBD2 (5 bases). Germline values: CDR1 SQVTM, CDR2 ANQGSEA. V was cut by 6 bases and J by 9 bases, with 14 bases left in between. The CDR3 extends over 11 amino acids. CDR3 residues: CSVRPSGAQYF. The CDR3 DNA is TGCAGCGTAAGACCGTCCGGGGCCCAGTACTTC.

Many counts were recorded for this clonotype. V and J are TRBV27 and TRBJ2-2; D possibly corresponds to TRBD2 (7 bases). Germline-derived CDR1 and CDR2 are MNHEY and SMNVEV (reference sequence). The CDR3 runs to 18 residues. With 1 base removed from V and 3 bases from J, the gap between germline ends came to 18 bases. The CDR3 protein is CASSLWGGARVYTGELFF. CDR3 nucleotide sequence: TGTGCCAGCAGTTTATGGGGGGGGGCAAGGGTCTACACCGGGGAGCTGTTTTTT.

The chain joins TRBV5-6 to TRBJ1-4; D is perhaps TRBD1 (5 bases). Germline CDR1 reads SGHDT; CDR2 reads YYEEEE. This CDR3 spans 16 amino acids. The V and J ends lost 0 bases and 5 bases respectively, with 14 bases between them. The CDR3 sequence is CASSLVTGRENEKLFF. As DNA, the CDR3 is TGTGCCAGCAGCTTGGTTACAGGTCGAGAAAATGAAAAACTGTTTTTT.

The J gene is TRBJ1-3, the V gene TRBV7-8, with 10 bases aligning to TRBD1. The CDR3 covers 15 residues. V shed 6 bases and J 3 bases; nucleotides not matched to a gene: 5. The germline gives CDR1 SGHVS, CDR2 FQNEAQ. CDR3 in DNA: TGTGCCAGCAGATACGGGACAGGGGATGGAAACACCATATATTTT. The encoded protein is CASRYGTGDGNTIYF.

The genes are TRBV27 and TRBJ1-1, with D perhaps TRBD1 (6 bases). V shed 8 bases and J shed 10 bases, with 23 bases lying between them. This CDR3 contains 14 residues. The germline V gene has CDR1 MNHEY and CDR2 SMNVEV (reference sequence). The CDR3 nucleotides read TGTGCCAGCCGAATTACGGGGGGGCACCAAGGAGCTTTCTTT. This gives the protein CASRITGGHQGAFF.

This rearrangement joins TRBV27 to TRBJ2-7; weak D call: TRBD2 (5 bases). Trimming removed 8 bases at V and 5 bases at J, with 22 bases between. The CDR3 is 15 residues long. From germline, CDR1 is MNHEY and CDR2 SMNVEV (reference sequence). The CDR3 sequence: CASGTYNYGKNEQYF. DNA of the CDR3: TGTGCCAGCGGTACCTACAATTACGGGAAGAACGAGCAGTACTTC.

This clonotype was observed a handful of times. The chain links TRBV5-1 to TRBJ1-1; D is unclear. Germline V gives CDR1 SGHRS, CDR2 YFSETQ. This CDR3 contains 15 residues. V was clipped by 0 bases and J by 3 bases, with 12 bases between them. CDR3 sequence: CASSLAGGRDTEAFF. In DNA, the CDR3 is TGCGCCAGCAGCTTGGCGGGAGGGAGAGACACTGAAGCTTTCTTT.